This record looks at one T cell receptor (beta chain) sequence and its context. The antigen remains undetermined. These data originate in a study of T cell responses to AZD1222 COVID-19 vaccine. Study-level findings and limits: Targets within unmutated variant regions were reportedly found for nearly half of spike-specific TCRs. Repertoire sampling happened only post peak T cell response.

Germline CDR1 SGHRS, CDR2 YFSETQ. The CDR3 is 13 amino acids. The V end lost 1 base, the J end lost 6 bases, and 10 bases lay between the germline ends. Here immunoSEQ multiplex PCR was the method, and the copy in TCRdb shows in-frame clones only, minus some. The data hold more than 90,000 clones, with 90% observed a single time. The material was peripheral blood, obtained on day 0 of AZD1222 vaccination. The rearrangement links TRBV5-1 to TRBJ1-2; D uncertain. This receptor was obtained from an adult in good health. CDR3 in amino acids: CASSLTKRNGYTF. The CDR3 DNA sequence: TGCGCCAGCAGCTTGACGAAACGCAATGGCTACACCTTC.